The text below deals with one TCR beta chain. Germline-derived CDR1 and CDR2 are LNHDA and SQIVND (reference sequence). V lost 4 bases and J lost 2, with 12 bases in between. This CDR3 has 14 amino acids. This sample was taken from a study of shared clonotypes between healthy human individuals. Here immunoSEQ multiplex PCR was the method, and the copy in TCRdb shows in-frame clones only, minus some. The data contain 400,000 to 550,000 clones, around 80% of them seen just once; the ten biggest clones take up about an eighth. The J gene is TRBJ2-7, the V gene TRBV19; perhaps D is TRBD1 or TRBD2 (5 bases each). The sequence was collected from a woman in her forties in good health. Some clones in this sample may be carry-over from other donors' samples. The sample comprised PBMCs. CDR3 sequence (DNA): TGTGCCAGTAGTAACCGGGACGGGGCCTACGAGCAGTACTTC. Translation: CASSNRDGAYEQYF.